This T cell receptor (beta chain) was sequenced during a study of T cells in women clearing cervical HPV infection. With regard to this clone: The CDR3 goes on 3 residues after the read ends, and that part is filled in from the germline J gene.

Repertoires were generated with immunoSEQ multiplex PCR, while TCRdb's copy carries only in-frame clones and drops some. The sample table includes 25,000 to 35,000 clones. Trimming removed 4 bases from V and 7 bases from J, with 13 bases in between. CDR3 length equals 13 residues. The V gene's germline CDR1 is SGHTA and CDR2 FQGTGA. Sequencing was done on a sample of blood buffy coat. This clonotype originated in a woman aged 18-69 years with a cervical HPV16 infection that either progressed to CIN3+ or cleared (not recorded which). The gene calls are TRBV7-3 and TRBJ2-5, with D perhaps matching TRBD2 (6 bases). The CDR3 is CASSWDFPGTQYF. The part of the CDR3 DNA that was read is TGTGCCAGCAGCTGGGACTTTCCTGGGACC.